What follows are 18 T cell receptor beta chains derived from one specimen sequenced in a study of identical twins. Via MiXCR, TCRdb re-called the 5' RACE reads, giving one row per CDR3 protein. The table has approximately 500,000 distinct CDR3 sequences, 20% to 25% seen once. These data also formed part of another study, on T cells expressing NK-cell markers.

Sequenced material: CD4+ T cells sorted from blood. All receptors derive from a woman between 18 and 30 years old in good health.

This chain links TRBV6-2 or TRBV6-3 with TRBJ2-2, with D possibly TRBD1 on 6 matching bases. This CDR3 spans 15 amino acids. V shed 7 bases and J shed 4 bases, with 16 bases lying between them. Germline CDR1 is MNHEY and CDR2 is SVGEGT. Here the CDR3 reads CASKVGTYSTGELFF. The DNA for the CDR3 is TGTGCCAGCAAAGTCGGGACATACAGCACCGGGGAGCTGTTTTTT.

The V call is TRBV20-1, the J call TRBJ2-7; 7 bases fit TRBD1. V gave up 4 bases and J gave up 6 bases; unmatched junction bases: 12. Germline lookup yields CDR1 DFQATT and CDR2 SNEGSKA (reference sequence). The CDR3 has 14 amino acids. The chain's CDR3 is CSAIDAYRGAEQYF. The CDR3 DNA reads as TGCAGTGCTATCGACGCTTACAGGGGCGCCGAGCAGTACTTC.

The chain has TRBV15 and TRBJ2-5; 7 nucleotides line up with TRBD2. Per the germline V gene, CDR1 is LNHNV and CDR2 is YYDKDF (reference sequence). V shed 2 bases and J 4 bases; nucleotides not matched to a gene: 1. This CDR3 contains 13 residues. CDR3 bases: TGTGCCACCAGCAGACGACTAGCAGAGACCCAGTACTTC. It specifies CATSRRLAETQYF.

This clonotype was found a few times. The chain is built from TRBV5-1 and TRBJ2-7; the match to TRBD2 covers 11 bases. Germline V gives CDR1 SGHRS, CDR2 YFSETQ. There are 14 residues in the CDR3. The V segment lost 7 bases and the J segment 4 bases; nucleotides outside the gene matches: 7. The CDR3 DNA sequence: TGCGCCAGCGCTGCTAGCGGGAGGAGTTACGAGCAGTACTTC. This gives the protein CASAASGRSYEQYF. The variable domain in full, completed from reference TRBV5-1 and TRBJ2-7, reads KAGVTQTPRYLIKTRGQQVTLSCSPISGHRSVSWYQQTPGQGLQFLFEYFSETQRNKGNFPGRFSGRQFSNSRSEMNVSTLELGDSALYLCASAASGRSYEQYFGPGTRLTVT.

This sequence joins TRBV5-1 and TRBJ2-3; D ambiguous. Germline V gene sequence: CDR1 SGHRS, CDR2 YFSETQ. The V gene lost 3 bases and the J gene lost 5 bases, with 10 bases spanning the gap. The CDR3 has 13 residues. The chain's CDR3 is CASSSPRGDTQYF. CDR3 bases: TGCGCCAGCAGCTCGCCAAGAGGAGATACGCAGTATTTT.

The chain couples TRBV4-3 to TRBJ2-1, with unresolved D. The germline CDR1 and CDR2 sequences are LGHNA and YSLEER. The germline V and J ends were trimmed by 4 bases and 0 bases, with 13 bases remaining between them. The CDR3 is 16 amino acids. The CDR3 loop is CASSPFETGSYNEQFF. The CDR3 nucleotides are TGCGCCAGCAGCCCCTTCGAGACGGGCTCCTACAATGAGCAGTTCTTC.

J is TRBJ2-7 and V is TRBV7-2; weak D call: TRBD1 (7 bases). The CDR3 runs 15 residues. Per the germline V gene, CDR1 is SGHTA and CDR2 is FQGNSA. The V end was cut by 1 base, the J end by 3 bases, with 13 bases between. Here the CDR3 DNA reads TGTGCCAGCAGCTTAGGCGGGACAGCAATCTACGAGCAGTACTTC. Translated, it gives CASSLGGTAIYEQYF. The whole variable domain, remainder taken from reference TRBV7-2 and TRBJ2-7, is GAGVSQSPSNKVTEKGKDVELRCDPISGHTALYWYRQSLGQGLEFLIYFQGNSAPDKSGLPSDRFSAERTGGSVSTLTIQRTQQEDSAVYLCASSLGGTAIYEQYFGPGTRLTVT.

The CDR3 sequence: CASSYGRSFGQGHSGANVLTF. The CDR3, as DNA: TGTGCCAGCAGTTACGGGAGGTCATTTGGACAGGGTCACTCTGGGGCCAACGTCCTGACTTTC. The chain links TRBV6-2 or TRBV6-3 to TRBJ2-6, with 8 positions matching TRBD1. The CDR3 sequence is 21 residues long. V lost 2 bases and J lost 0; bases outside the gene matches: 15. The germline gives CDR1 MNHEY, CDR2 SVGEGT.

The V and J genes are TRBV9 and TRBJ2-3; no definite D call. Germline assignment: CDR1 SGDLS and CDR2 YYNGEE. CDR3 length: 13 residues. Trimming pared 0 bases from V and 4 bases from J, leaving 6 bases between. The CDR3 sequence: CASSVGPPDTQYF. In nucleotides, the CDR3 is TGTGCCAGCAGCGTAGGCCCTCCAGATACGCAGTATTTT.

The chain links TRBV7-9 to TRBJ2-3; TRBD1 aligns across 7 bases. This CDR3 spans 15 amino acids. Germline assignment: CDR1 SEHNR and CDR2 FQNEAQ (reference sequence). V trimming: 5 bases; J trimming: 0 bases; junction bases outside the gene matches: 5. CDR3 in amino acids: CASSRGTASTDTQYF. The CDR3 DNA follows: TGTGCCAGCAGCCGAGGGACAGCTAGCACAGATACGCAGTATTTT.

The rearrangement links TRBV5-1 to TRBJ2-7; a weak D match, TRBD1 (5 bases). The V end lost 0 bases, the J end lost 3 bases, and 13 bases lay between the germline ends. This CDR3 has 15 amino acids. Germline V gene sequence: CDR1 SGHRS, CDR2 YFSETQ. CDR3: CASSLGGNYGYEQYF. In DNA, the CDR3 is TGCGCCAGCAGCTTGGGGGGCAATTACGGCTACGAGCAGTACTTC.

This rearrangement joins TRBV25-1 to TRBJ1-1; 7 nucleotides line up with TRBD1. The CDR3 has 16 residues. The V segment lost 3 bases and the J segment 1 base; nucleotides outside the gene matches: 8. Germline loops: CDR1 MGHDK, CDR2 SYGVNS. For the CDR3, the DNA is TGTGCCAGCAGTGATCCTCGGACAGGCCCGAACACTGAAGCTTTCTTT. Amino acid sequence: CASSDPRTGPNTEAFF.

This clonotype was seen more than once but under ten times. This chain uses TRBV6-1 with TRBJ2-7; 7 bases fit TRBD1. The CDR3 totals 15 residues. V shed 6 bases and J 0 bases; nucleotides not matched to a gene: 8. CDR1 and CDR2 from the germline V gene are MNHNS and SASEGT. CDR3 amino acids: CASSDRQGSSYEQYF. In nucleotides, the CDR3 is TGTGCCAGCAGCGATAGACAGGGAAGCTCCTACGAGCAGTACTTC.

Note on this clonotype: The limits of the CDR3 on the DNA are not certain, so only TCRdb's listed CDR3 is given. The chain is built from TRBV23-1 and TRBJ1-4; the D segment call TRBD1 is taken from the table without a DNA check. TRBV23-1 is an ORF for which the function is uncertain. The CDR3 spans 19 amino acids, including both terminal residues. CDR3 sequence: CASSQNHANPGHKMKNCFF.

The V call is TRBV18, the J call TRBJ2-3, with 8 bases fitting TRBD2. Germline V gene lookup returns CDR1 KGHSH and CDR2 LQKENI. After removal of 6 bases from V and 6 bases from J, the junction contained 14 bases not matched to a gene. The CDR3 runs to 16 residues. This CDR3 is CASSLMGSGAVDTQYF. CDR3 sequence (DNA): TGTGCCAGCTCCCTCATGGGTAGCGGGGCCGTGGATACGCAGTATTTT.

The CDR3 DNA is TGTGCCAGCAGCCCAGCCAGGACTTATGGCTACACCTTC. This encodes CASSPARTYGYTF. V gene TRBV7-2 combines with J gene TRBJ1-2; no clear D gene. The CDR3 contains 13 residues. V was trimmed by 5 bases and J by 5 bases, leaving 12 bases between them. Germline V lookup: CDR1 SGHTA, CDR2 FQGNSA.

This clonotype has a handful of counts. The gene calls are TRBV7-3 and TRBJ2-7; D call uncertain. CDR1 SGHTA and CDR2 FQGTGA come from the germline V gene. The CDR3 spans 14 residues. Trimming stripped 2 bases from V and 0 bases from J, with 8 bases between. The CDR3 is CASSLQLFSYEQYF. CDR3 nucleotide sequence: TGTGCCAGCAGCTTACAGCTTTTCTCCTACGAGCAGTACTTC.

The V call is TRBV6-5, the J call TRBJ2-1; D remains unclear. The ends were cut back, 2 bases at V and 6 bases at J, with 14 bases in the middle. This CDR3 comprises 15 residues. Germline V gene lookup returns CDR1 MNHEY and CDR2 SVGAGI. The CDR3 coding sequence is TGTGCCAGCAGTTACAGGGTCCCGTCCCTCAATGAGCAGTTCTTC. The encoded protein is CASSYRVPSLNEQFF.